The 15 T cell receptor beta chains below come from one sample, sequenced in a study of siplizumab effects on memory and regulatory T cells. The protocol was immunoSEQ multiplex PCR, while the TCRdb copy is restricted to in-frame clones and leaves out a portion. The table includes roughly 100,000 clones, over 90% detected once. Sequenced: Tregs sorted from blood. These receptor sequences come from a human donor in good health.

This sequence joins TRBV10-1 and TRBJ2-2; D is possibly TRBD1 (6 bases). V shed 10 bases and J shed 4 bases, with 13 bases lying between them. Germline CDR1 WNHNN, CDR2 SYGVQD (reference sequence). The CDR3 runs to 13 residues. The CDR3 sequence: CATSLRGTGELFF. Written as DNA, the CDR3 is TGCGCCACTAGTCTCAGGGGCACCGGGGAGCTGTTTTTT.

This clone has a single count. J is TRBJ2-5 and V is TRBV6-1; D gene uncertain. V was shortened by 3 bases and J by 7 bases, with 9 bases between the two germline ends. Germline V gene data show CDR1 as MNHNS and CDR2 as SASEGT. CDR3 length equals 12 residues. The CDR3 nucleotides read TGTGCCAGCAGTGAGTTCAGAGGGACCCAGTACTTC. Its translation is CASSEFRGTQYF.

The chain carries TRBV30 and TRBJ2-2; no definite D call. The CDR3 loop spans 13 amino acids. CDR1 and CDR2 (germline): GTSNPN, SVGIG (reference sequence). The V end lost 0 bases, the J end lost 2 bases, and 4 bases lay between the germline ends. The CDR3 DNA reads TGTGCCTGGAGTGTGGCAAACACCGGGGAGCTGTTTTTT. It codes for CAWSVANTGELFF.

The chain joins TRBV19 to TRBJ1-5; D might be TRBD1 (6 bases). This CDR3 spans 16 amino acids. V gave up 5 bases and J gave up 2 bases, with 16 bases separating them. Germline V gene lookup returns CDR1 LNHDA and CDR2 SQIVND (reference sequence). The CDR3 loop reads CASSPLRGQGNQPQHF. The CDR3 DNA reads TGTGCCAGTAGTCCACTTCGGGGGCAGGGCAATCAGCCCCAGCATTTT.

The count of this clone is one. The V gene is TRBV18, the J gene TRBJ2-3, with no clear D. CDR3 size: 14 residues. Germline CDR1 reads KGHSH; CDR2 reads LQKENI. V gave up 4 bases and J gave up 1 base, with 9 bases separating them. The CDR3 spells CASSLTWGTDTQYF. In DNA form, the CDR3 reads TGTGCCAGCTCACTAACATGGGGCACAGATACGCAGTATTTT.

This clone was recorded only once. CDR3 residues: CASSQLLTSGAQETQYF. The CDR3 coding sequence is TGCGCCAGCAGCCAGCTCCTGACTAGCGGGGCACAAGAGACCCAGTACTTC. This rearrangement joins TRBV4-1 to TRBJ2-5; 11 bases map to TRBD2. CDR3 length equals 17 residues. The germline CDR1 and CDR2 sequences are MGHRA and YSYEKL. V lost 3 bases to trimming and J lost 2 bases; unmatched junction nucleotides: 8.

The chain recombines TRBV11-3 with TRBJ2-7, with D possibly matching TRBD1 (6 bases). The germline gives CDR1 SGHNT, CDR2 YENEEA. V lost 8 bases, J lost 5 bases, and 13 bases lay in between. The CDR3 loop spans 12 amino acids. In nucleotides, the CDR3 is TGTGCCAGCGGTATAGGGGGAAACGAGCAGTACTTC. Encoded protein: CASGIGGNEQYF.

The chain joins TRBV19 to TRBJ2-6; 7 bases are shared with TRBD1. The trim removed 4 bases at V and 0 bases at J, leaving 9 bases unmatched. Looked up from germline, CDR1 is LNHDA and CDR2 is SQIVND (reference sequence). The CDR3 sequence is 18 residues long. Written as DNA, the CDR3 is TGTGCCAGTAGTAGGCCCCAGGGGGTTGCCTCTGGGGCCAACGTCCTGACTTTC. Its protein is CASSRPQGVASGANVLTF.

The gene calls are TRBV2 and TRBJ2-2; TRBD2 agrees at 8 bases. V shed 3 bases, J shed 7 bases, and the junction held 7 bases outside the gene matches. The germline V gene encodes CDR1 SNHLY and CDR2 FYNNEI. The CDR3 runs 15 residues. The CDR3 reads CASSDRGGGGGELFF. CDR3 bases: TGTGCCAGCAGTGACCGGGGGGGCGGTGGCGGGGAGCTGTTTTTT. The entire variable domain, with the rest obtained from reference TRBV2 and TRBJ2-2, is as follows: EPEVTQTPSHQVTQMGQEVILRCVPISNHLYFYWYRQILGQKVEFLVSFYNNEISEKSEIFDDQFSVERPDGSNFTLKIRSTKLEDSAMYFCASSDRGGGGGELFFGEGSRLTVL.

The V call is TRBV5-4, the J call TRBJ1-6; tentatively, D is TRBD1 (5 bases). CDR3 length: 15 amino acids. Trimming took 4 bases from V and 6 from J, leaving 14 bases between them. Germline values: CDR1 SGHNT, CDR2 YYREEE (reference sequence). CDR3 sequence reads: CASSAPGGSNSPLHF. In DNA form, the CDR3 reads TGTGCCAGCAGCGCCCCCGGGGGAAGTAATTCACCCCTCCACTTT.

The rearrangement links TRBV6-5 to TRBJ2-1; possibly TRBD1 for D (7 bases). The germline V gene has CDR1 MNHEY and CDR2 SVGAGI. The V gene lost 0 bases and the J gene lost 5 bases, with 11 bases spanning the gap. The CDR3 spans 15 residues. CDR3 region: CASSYSAGGNNEQFF. The CDR3 coding sequence is TGTGCCAGCAGTTACTCAGCAGGGGGGAACAATGAGCAGTTCTTC.

The genes are TRBV19 and TRBJ1-4; D call uncertain. V was pared by 5 bases and J by 5 bases, with 12 bases between. Germline V CDR1 and CDR2: LNHDA, SQIVND (reference sequence). CDR3 length: 14 amino acids. The CDR3 DNA reads TGTGCCAGTAGTTCACGGGCCGTGAATGAAAAACTGTTTTTT. Translated: CASSSRAVNEKLFF.

This sequence joins TRBV5-1 and TRBJ2-7; D gene unclear. The ends were cut back, 4 bases at V and 1 base at J, with 12 bases in the middle. Per germline, CDR1 SGHRS and CDR2 YFSETQ. The CDR3 totals 14 residues. CDR3 DNA sequence: TGCGCCAGCAGCCCACCCACTGATTCCTACGAGCAGTACTTC. Amino acids: CASSPPTDSYEQYF. The variable domain in full, completed from reference TRBV5-1 and TRBJ2-7, reads KAGVTQTPRYLIKTRGQQVTLSCSPISGHRSVSWYQQTPGQGLQFLFEYFSETQRNKGNFPGRFSGRQFSNSRSEMNVSTLELGDSALYLCASSPPTDSYEQYFGPGTRLTVT.

This chain joins TRBV29-1 and TRBJ2-7; 7 bases are a match to TRBD2. The CDR3 runs 14 residues. The germline CDR1 and CDR2 sequences are SQVTM and ANQGSEA. V shed 6 bases, J shed 6 bases, and the junction held 14 bases outside the gene matches. CDR3 residues: CSVVRDYKVSEQYF. The CDR3 DNA reads TGCAGCGTAGTCCGGGACTACAAGGTCTCCGAGCAGTACTTC.

The chain is built from TRBV6-5 and TRBJ2-7; D uncertain. The ends were cut back, 6 bases at V and 4 bases at J, with 10 bases in the middle. CDR1 MNHEY and CDR2 SVGAGI come from the germline V gene. CDR3 length equals 12 residues. CDR3 sequence reads: CASSPVGYEQYF. The CDR3 coding sequence is TGTGCCAGCAGCCCCGTGGGATACGAGCAGTACTTC.